This record looks at one T cell receptor (beta chain) sequence and its context. The data originate from a study of T cell clones after liver transplantation. Study context: Liver transplant recipients had immunosuppression withdrawal attempted within 2 years. Patients counted as tolerant after at least one year off all immunosuppression, enzymes not exceeding twice normal.

Only in-frame clones appear in the TCRdb table, and some are missing; sequencing was by immunoSEQ multiplex PCR. The profile shows 53,000 or so clones, approximately 88% of them singletons. The ends lost 4 bases at V and 3 bases at J; junction bases unmatched: 6. The germline CDR1 and CDR2 sequences are MDHEN and SYDVKM. The CDR3 contains 15 residues. This chain uses TRBV28 with TRBJ2-7, with 10 bases that match TRBD1. The input for sequencing was CD4+ T cells from blood, taken before liver transplant. This TCR came from a human donor who received a liver transplant. The CDR3 DNA sequence: TGTGCCAGCAGTTCCCGGGACAGGGGAAGCTACGAGCAGTACTTC. Encoded protein: CASSSRDRGSYEQYF.